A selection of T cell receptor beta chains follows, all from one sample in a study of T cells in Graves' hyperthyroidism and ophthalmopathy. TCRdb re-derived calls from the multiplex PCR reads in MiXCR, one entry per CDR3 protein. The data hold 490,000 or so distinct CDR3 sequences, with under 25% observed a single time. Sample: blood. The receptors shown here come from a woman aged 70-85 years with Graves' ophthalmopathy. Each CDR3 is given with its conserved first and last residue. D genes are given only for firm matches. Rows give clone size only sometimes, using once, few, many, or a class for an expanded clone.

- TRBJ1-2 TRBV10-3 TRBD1 TGTGCCATCAGTGACTTTCCGGGACAGGGGGAAGTTGCGGGTGGCTACACCTTC CAISDFPGQGEVAGGYTF
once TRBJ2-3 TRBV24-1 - TGTGCCACCAGACTGGGTGGGGGAGATACGCAGTATTTT CATRLGGGDTQYF
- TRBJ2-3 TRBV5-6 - TGTGCCAGCAGCTTCCGAGGGCGCGAGTTGTTGGATACGCAGTATTTT CASSFRGRELLDTQYF
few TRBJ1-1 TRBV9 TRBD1 TGTGCCAGCAGCCTAATTCCGACAGGGAGCACTGAAGCTTTCTTT CASSLIPTGSTEAFF
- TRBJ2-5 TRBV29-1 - TGCAGCGTAGGTCTAGTGCAAGAGACCCAGTACTTC CSVGLVQETQYF
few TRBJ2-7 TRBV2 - TGTGCCAGCGTACGGGACTCTCTTTACGAGCAGTACTTC CASVRDSLYEQYF
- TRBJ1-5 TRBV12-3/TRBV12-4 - TGTGCCACCTCGGAGGGGGATCAGCCCCAGCATTTT CATSEGDQPQHF
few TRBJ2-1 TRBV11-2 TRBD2 TGTGCCAGCAGCTTAGTCCTAGCGGGTGTAGTCAATGAGCAGTTCTTC CASSLVLAGVVNEQFF
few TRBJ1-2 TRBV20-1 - TGCAGTGCTAGAGAGGGGGGGCTGGATGGCTACACCTTC CSAREGGLDGYTF
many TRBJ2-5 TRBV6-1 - TGTGCCAGCAGCGTTAGAGGAGAGACCCAGTACTTC CASSVRGETQYF
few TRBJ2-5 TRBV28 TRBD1 TGTGCCAGCAGTTATACAGGGGGAGGTCGAGAGACCCAGTACTTC CASSYTGGGRETQYF
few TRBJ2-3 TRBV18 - TGTGCCAGCTCACCGTTACGAGGCACAGATACGCAGTATTTT CASSPLRGTDTQYF
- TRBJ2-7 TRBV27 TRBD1 TGTGCCAGCAGTTCAGGGGGTACCTTTGGTGAGCAGTACTTC CASSSGGTFGEQYF
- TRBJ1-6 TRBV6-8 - TGTGCCAGCGGCGAGGGAGGGGGTAATTCACCCCTCCACTTT CASGEGGGNSPLHF
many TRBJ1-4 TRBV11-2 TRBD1 TGTGCCAGCAGCTTAAGTCAGGGGGCGGAAGAAAAACTGTTTTTT CASSLSQGAEEKLFF
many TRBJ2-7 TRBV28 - TGTGCCAGCAGGGGGCTCGGGGGCCTCTCCTACGAGCAGTACTTC CASRGLGGLSYEQYF
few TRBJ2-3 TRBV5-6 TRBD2 TGTGCCAGCAGCTTGGTTAGCGGGACCAATACGCAGTATTTT CASSLVSGTNTQYF
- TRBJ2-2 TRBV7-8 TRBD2 TGTGCCAGCAGCTTTGCCCAGCGGGAGAGATTGGGGGAGCTGTTTTTT CASSFAQRERLGELFF